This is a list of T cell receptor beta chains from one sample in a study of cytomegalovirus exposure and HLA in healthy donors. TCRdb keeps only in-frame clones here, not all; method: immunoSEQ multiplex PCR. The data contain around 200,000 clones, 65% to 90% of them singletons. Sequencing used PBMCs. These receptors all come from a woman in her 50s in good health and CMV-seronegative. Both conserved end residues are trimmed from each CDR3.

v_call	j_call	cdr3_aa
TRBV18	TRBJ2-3	ASSPLSGGTADTQY
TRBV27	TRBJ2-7	ASSVRGGSSYEQY
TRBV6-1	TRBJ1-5	ASSAPRGPTGVFDQPQH
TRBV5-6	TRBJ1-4	ASSLAGGELF
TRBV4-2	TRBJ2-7	ASSQPGQGARQYEQY
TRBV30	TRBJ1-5	AWSLQGGQPQH
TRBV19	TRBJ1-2	ASSIGQGAGYGYT
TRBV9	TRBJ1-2	ASSLGGALTNYGYT
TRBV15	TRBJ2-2	ATSREGGRGTGELF
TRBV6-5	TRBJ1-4	ASSYSGNRNEKLF
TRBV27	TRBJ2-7	ASSLRGTWAGFLEQY
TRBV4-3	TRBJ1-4	ASSQLQATNEKLF
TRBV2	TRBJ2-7	ASSGRAGGSYEQY
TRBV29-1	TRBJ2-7	SVPGLAGPSSYEQY
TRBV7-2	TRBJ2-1	ASSMRLAGSYNEQF
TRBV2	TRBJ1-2	ASSDGPPAGYGYT
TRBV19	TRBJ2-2	ASSPQGGMNTGELF
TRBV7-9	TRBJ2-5	ASSPRDRGQETQY
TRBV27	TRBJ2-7	ASSWTRGNYEQY
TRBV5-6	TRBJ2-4	ASTKREGGFTKNIQY
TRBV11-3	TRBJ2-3	ASSLGSARGTDTQY
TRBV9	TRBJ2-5	ASSVGRGGSATQY
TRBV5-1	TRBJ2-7	DSRAAYEQY
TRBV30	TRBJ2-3	AWNYRGTDTQY
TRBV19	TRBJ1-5	ASSIEDRGSNQPQH
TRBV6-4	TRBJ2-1	ASSNEASGTYNEQF
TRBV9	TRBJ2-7	ASSVAPASGKSYEQY
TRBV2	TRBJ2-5	ASSERRAGLAETQY
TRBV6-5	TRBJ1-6	ASSLQGVGSPLH
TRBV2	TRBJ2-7	ASSERLLYEQY